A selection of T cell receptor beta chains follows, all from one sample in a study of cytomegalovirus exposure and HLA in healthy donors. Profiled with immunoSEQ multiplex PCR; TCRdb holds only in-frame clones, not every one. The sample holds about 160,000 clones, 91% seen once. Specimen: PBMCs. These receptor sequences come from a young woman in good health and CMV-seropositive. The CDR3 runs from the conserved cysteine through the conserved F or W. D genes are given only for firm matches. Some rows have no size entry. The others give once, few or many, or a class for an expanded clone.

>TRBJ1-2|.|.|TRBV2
CASRDPDTNGYTF
TGTGCCAGCAGGGACCCGGACACCAATGGCTACACCTTC
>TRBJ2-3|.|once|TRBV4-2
CASSQHRGTDTQYF
TGTGCCAGCAGCCAACATAGAGGAACAGATACGCAGTATTTT
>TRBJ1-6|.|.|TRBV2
CASRPSGDSPLHF
TGTGCCAGCAGGCCATCAGGGGATTCACCCCTCCACTTT
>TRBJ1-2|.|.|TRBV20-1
CSAAAGSGYTF
TGCAGTGCCGCGGCCGGGTCGGGCTACACCTTC
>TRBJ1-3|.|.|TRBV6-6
CATYYGNTIYF
TGTGCCACCTATTACGGAAACACCATATATTTT
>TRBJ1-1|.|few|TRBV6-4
CASSETGVGYTEAFF
TGTGCCAGCAGTGAAACAGGTGTAGGGTACACTGAAGCTTTCTTT
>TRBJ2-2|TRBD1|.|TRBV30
CAWSSAGGNGELFF
TGTGCCTGGAGTTCCGCAGGGGGCAACGGGGAGCTGTTTTTT
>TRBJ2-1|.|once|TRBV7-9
CASSPTSGSYNEQFF
TGTGCCAGCAGCCCAACCAGCGGGTCCTACAATGAGCAGTTCTTC
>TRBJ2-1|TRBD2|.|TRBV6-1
CASCDTSGAYNEQFF
TGTGCCAGCTGTGACACTAGCGGTGCCTACAATGAGCAGTTCTTC
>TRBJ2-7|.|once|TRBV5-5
CASSLVSSYEQYF
TGTGCCAGCAGCTTGGTGAGCTCCTACGAGCAGTACTTC
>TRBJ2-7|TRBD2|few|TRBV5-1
CASSGGLAGDYYEQYF
TGCGCCAGCAGCGGCGGACTAGCGGGGGATTACTACGAGCAGTACTTC